A selection of T cell receptor beta chains follows, all from one sample in a study of T cells in Graves' hyperthyroidism and ophthalmopathy. TCRdb reanalysed the multiplex PCR reads using MiXCR and keeps one entry per CDR3 protein. The profile shows around 620,000 distinct CDR3 sequences, 14% of them singletons. Sequencing used blood. The receptor set was obtained from a woman aged 18-29 years with Graves' ophthalmopathy. CDR3s include the opening cysteine and the closing phenylalanine or tryptophan. A D gene is named only where the DNA matches it firmly. A clone size is listed for some rows: how often the clone was seen (once, few, many), or a class if it is expanded.

few	.	TRBJ1-5	TRBV5-8	CASISRGGQPQHF	TGTGCCAGCATCAGTAGGGGAGGCCAGCCCCAGCATTTT
many	.	TRBJ2-2	TRBV7-2	CASSPLASFTGELFF	TGTGCCAGCAGCCCACTGGCGAGCTTCACCGGGGAGCTGTTTTTT
few	TRBD1	TRBJ2-3	TRBV19	CASSTLEGAEDTQYF	TGTGCCAGTAGTACCCTAGAGGGGGCCGAAGATACGCAGTATTTT
many	.	TRBJ2-7	TRBV7-9	CASNREPYEQYF	TGTGCCAGCAACAGGGAGCCCTACGAGCAGTACTTC
many	TRBD2	TRBJ2-7	TRBV6-5	CASSYPTGGRYREYEQYF	TGTGCCAGCAGTTACCCTACCGGCGGGAGGTACCGAGAATACGAGCAGTACTTC
few	.	TRBJ2-5	TRBV6-2/TRBV6-3	CASSPGPQETQYF	TGTGCCAGCAGCCCGGGACCCCAAGAGACCCAGTACTTC
many	TRBD2	TRBJ2-1	TRBV3-1	CATSPGRVYNEQFF	TGTGCCACCTCTCCTGGGAGGGTATACAATGAGCAGTTCTTC
few	TRBD2	TRBJ2-3	TRBV6-1	CASYRAGGPDTQYF	TGTGCCAGTTATCGAGCGGGAGGACCAGATACGCAGTATTTT
many	TRBD1	TRBJ1-2	TRBV2	CASSRVVDRVGDGYTF	TGTGCCAGCAGTCGAGTTGTTGACAGGGTTGGCGATGGCTACACCTTC
.	TRBD2	TRBJ2-1	TRBV7-8	CASSLEGLAGVEQFF	TGTGCCAGCAGCTTAGAGGGACTAGCGGGAGTTGAGCAGTTCTTC
.	.	TRBJ2-5	TRBV6-2/TRBV6-3	CASRDKGGETQYF	TGTGCCAGCAGGGATAAGGGAGGAGAGACCCAGTACTTC
many	TRBD2	TRBJ2-1	TRBV7-2	CASSLRGLAGGVKGDEQFF	TGTGCCAGCAGCTTAAGGGGGCTAGCGGGAGGAGTAAAGGGGGATGAGCAGTTCTTC
.	TRBD2	TRBJ2-7	TRBV14	CASSQKYTSGSFYEQYF	TGTGCCAGCAGCCAGAAATATACTAGCGGGAGCTTCTACGAGCAGTACTTC
many	.	TRBJ2-7	TRBV12-3/TRBV12-4	CASSSTGYYEQYF	TGTGCCAGCAGTTCGACAGGTTACTACGAGCAGTACTTC
few	TRBD2	TRBJ2-1	TRBV9	CASSVGSGSNNEQFF	TGTGCCAGCAGCGTAGGTAGCGGGAGTAACAATGAGCAGTTCTTC
many	TRBD2	TRBJ2-1	TRBV7-3	CASSFSGRAVEQFF	TGTGCCAGCAGCTTTAGCGGGAGGGCCGTTGAGCAGTTCTTC
many	TRBD2	TRBJ2-1	TRBV20-1	CSANIAGGAYNEQFF	TGCAGTGCTAACATAGCGGGGGGGGCCTACAATGAGCAGTTCTTC
few	TRBD2	TRBJ2-2	TRBV28	CASSWGLAGSGELFF	TGTGCCAGCAGTTGGGGACTAGCGGGATCCGGGGAGCTGTTTTTT
many	.	TRBJ1-1	TRBV6-6	CASSYSTGAANTEAFF	TGTGCCAGCAGTTACTCGACGGGGGCCGCGAACACTGAAGCTTTCTTT
many	TRBD2	TRBJ2-5	TRBV10-3	CAISPVSGRSVETQYF	TGTGCCATCAGCCCCGTTAGCGGGAGGTCCGTAGAGACCCAGTACTTC
.	TRBD1	TRBJ2-4	TRBV20-1	CSATPGQGRRGAKNIQYF	TGCAGTGCTACACCGGGACAGGGTAGAAGGGGGGCCAAAAACATTCAGTACTTC
.	.	TRBJ1-1	TRBV12-3/TRBV12-4	CASSLDWGRSTEAFF	TGTGCCAGCAGTTTAGACTGGGGCCGGAGCACTGAAGCTTTCTTT
many	TRBD2	TRBJ2-1	TRBV5-1	CASTRTSGAVEQFF	TGCGCCAGCACACGGACTAGCGGGGCCGTTGAGCAGTTCTTC
many	TRBD1	TRBJ1-2	TRBV7-8	CASSQGGTANYGYTF	TGTGCCAGCAGCCAGGGGGGGACGGCTAACTATGGCTACACCTTC
.	TRBD1	TRBJ2-7	TRBV20-1	CSARDRDRRYEQYF	TGCAGTGCTAGAGACCGGGACAGGAGATACGAGCAGTACTTC
many	TRBD1	TRBJ1-5	TRBV28	CASSPGDRGTNQPQHF	TGTGCCAGCAGTCCAGGGGACAGGGGGACAAATCAGCCCCAGCATTTT
.	.	TRBJ1-3	TRBV14	CASSQGIGDSGNTIYF	TGTGCCAGCAGCCAAGGGATCGGGGACTCTGGAAACACCATATATTTT
few	.	TRBJ2-1	TRBV9	CASSALKRATYNEQFF	TGTGCCAGCAGCGCCCTGAAGCGGGCCACCTACAATGAGCAGTTCTTC
few	TRBD2	TRBJ2-2	TRBV6-1	CASTKPLAGEVGELFF	TGTGCCAGCACTAAACCTCTAGCGGGAGAAGTCGGGGAGCTGTTTTTT
many	TRBD1	TRBJ1-2	TRBV5-6	CASSSRDRGYGYTF	TGTGCCAGCAGCTCCCGGGACAGGGGTTATGGCTACACCTTC
many	.	TRBJ2-7	TRBV19	CASSIQAELTLYEQYF	TGTGCCAGTAGTATTCAAGCGGAGCTTACTCTCTACGAGCAGTACTTC
many	TRBD1	TRBJ1-1	TRBV27	CASSRSGTDQAFF	TGTGCCAGCAGCCGATCCGGGACAGATCAAGCTTTCTTT
many	.	TRBJ1-1	TRBV11-2	CASSSPRSKYTEAFF	TGTGCCAGCAGCTCGCCCAGGTCGAAGTACACTGAAGCTTTCTTT
.	.	TRBJ2-5	TRBV20-1	CSAREVQETQYF	TGCAGTGCCAGGGAGGTCCAAGAGACCCAGTACTTC
many	TRBD2	TRBJ2-7	TRBV6-1	CASFIAGGYEQYF	TGTGCCAGTTTCATAGCGGGAGGCTACGAGCAGTACTTC
many	.	TRBJ2-7	TRBV20-1	CSANRLETSYEQYF	TGCAGTGCTAATAGGCTGGAGACTAGCTACGAGCAGTACTTC
many	.	TRBJ2-2	TRBV7-8	CASSLESGPGELFF	TGTGCCAGCAGCTTAGAATCGGGGCCCGGGGAGCTGTTTTTT